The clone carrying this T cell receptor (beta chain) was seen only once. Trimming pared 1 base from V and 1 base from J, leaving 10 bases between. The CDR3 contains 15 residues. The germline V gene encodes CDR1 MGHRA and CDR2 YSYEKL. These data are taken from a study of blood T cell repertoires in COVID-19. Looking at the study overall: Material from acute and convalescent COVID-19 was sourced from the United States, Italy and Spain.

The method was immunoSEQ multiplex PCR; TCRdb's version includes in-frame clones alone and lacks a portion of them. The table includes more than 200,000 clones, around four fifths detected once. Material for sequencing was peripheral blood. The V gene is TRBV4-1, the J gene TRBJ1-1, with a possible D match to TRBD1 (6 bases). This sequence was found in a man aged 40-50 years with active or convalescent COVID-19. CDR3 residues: CASSQVGARNTEAFF. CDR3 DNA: TGCGCCAGCAGCCAAGTGGGGGCAAGGAACACTGAAGCTTTCTTT.